This T cell receptor (beta chain) was captured in a study of neurological immune-mediated disorders. This clonotype has ten or more counts. The CDR3 runs to 13 residues. Germline values: CDR1 SGHDN, CDR2 FVKESK. The germline V and J ends were trimmed by 3 bases and 1 base, with 5 bases remaining between them. Each CDR3 protein is one row after TCRdb ran MiXCR on the 5' RACE reads. This table has about 60,000 distinct CDR3 sequences, more than 9.5% appearing once. Time point described: longitudinal time-point 2. Specimen: PBMCs. The V gene is TRBV14, the J gene TRBJ2-3; no clear D gene. The sequence was obtained from a man younger than 40 in good health. CDR3 bases: TGTGCCAGCAGCCAGTGGGGCACAGATACGCAGTATTTT. Translated, it gives CASSQWGTDTQYF.